A single sample is the source of the 20 T cell receptor beta chains below, sequenced in a study of OX40 agonist ivuxolimab in advanced cancers. TCRdb's table, derived via immunoSEQ multiplex PCR, lists solely in-frame clones and lacks some. Among more than 70,000 clones, more than 80% were seen once, and the ten largest hold about 9.1%. The sequences come from CD4+ or CD8+ T cells sorted from blood, collected in a trial of the OX40 agonist ivuxolimab. The receptors derive from an adult with an advanced solid tumor such as melanoma, head and neck, liver or kidney cancer.

The chain combines TRBV28 with TRBJ1-2; D uncertain. Germline V gene data show CDR1 as MDHEN and CDR2 as SYDVKM. Trimming shortened V by 5 bases and J by 8 bases, and 12 bases separated the two germline ends. The length of the CDR3 is 12 residues. Here the CDR3 DNA reads TGTGCCAGCAGTACGGGGAAGAGGGGCTACACCTTC. Its protein is CASSTGKRGYTF.

The chain joins TRBV5-1 to TRBJ2-3, with TRBD2 matching 7 bases. The J segment lost 1 base and the V segment lost 4 bases, leaving 6 bases of the junction unmatched. This CDR3 has 15 amino acids. Germline CDR1 SGHRS, CDR2 YFSETQ. The CDR3: CASSPYRGGTDTQYF. DNA for the CDR3: TGCGCCAGCAGCCCATACCGGGGGGGCACAGATACGCAGTATTTT. The whole variable domain, filled in from reference TRBV5-1 and TRBJ2-3, reads KAGVTQTPRYLIKTRGQQVTLSCSPISGHRSVSWYQQTPGQGLQFLFEYFSETQRNKGNFPGRFSGRQFSNSRSEMNVSTLELGDSALYLCASSPYRGGTDTQYFGPGTRLTVL.

The J gene is TRBJ1-4, the V gene TRBV14; no firm D call. The V end lost 4 bases, the J end lost 7 bases, and 19 bases lay between the germline ends. CDR3 length equals 16 residues. Germline values: CDR1 SGHDN, CDR2 FVKESK. The CDR3 sequence: CASSPTPWGGREKLFF. The DNA for the CDR3 is TGTGCCAGCAGCCCCACCCCATGGGGTGGCCGTGAAAAACTGTTTTTT. The variable domain in full, with the rest retrieved from reference TRBV14 and TRBJ1-4, is EAGVTQFPSHSVIEKGQTVTLRCDPISGHDNLYWYRRVMGKEIKFLLHFVKESKQDESGMPNNRFLAERTGGTYSTLKVQPAELEDSGVYFCASSPTPWGGREKLFFGSGTQLSVL.

The V gene is TRBV5-1, the J gene TRBJ2-3; 10 bases are a match to TRBD2. The germline gives CDR1 SGHRS, CDR2 YFSETQ. The CDR3 loop spans 15 amino acids. The V segment lost 5 bases and the J segment 4 bases; nucleotides outside the gene matches: 7. CDR3 sequence: CASRRRAGGPDTQYF. CDR3 in DNA: TGCGCCAGCAGGCGGCGAGCGGGGGGGCCAGATACGCAGTATTTT.

The V gene is TRBV5-1, the J gene TRBJ2-1; 10 bases agree with TRBD1. Germline CDR1 SGHRS, CDR2 YFSETQ. Trimming cost V 4 bases and J 8 bases; bases outside gene matches: 12. The length of the CDR3 is 16 residues. This CDR3 is CASSDPSGQGIDEQFF. CDR3 nucleotides: TGCGCCAGCAGCGATCCCTCGGGACAGGGGATCGATGAGCAGTTCTTC.

The chain has TRBV9 and TRBJ2-1, with 8 bases aligning to TRBD1. The trim removed 4 bases at V and 7 bases at J, leaving 7 bases unmatched. Germline assignment: CDR1 SGDLS and CDR2 YYNGEE. CDR3 length equals 14 residues. The chain's CDR3 is CASSIRTGWNEQFF. CDR3 coding DNA: TGTGCCAGCAGCATCCGGACAGGGTGGAATGAGCAGTTCTTC.

Remarks on this clone: The sample holds other DNA sequences that translate to the same CDR3. This chain's CDR3 is CASSLAGGETQYF. In nucleotides, the CDR3 is TGCGCCAGCAGCTTGGCGGGAGGCGAGACCCAGTACTTC. V gene TRBV5-1 combines with J gene TRBJ2-5; TRBD2 aligns across 7 bases. The germline V gene has CDR1 SGHRS and CDR2 YFSETQ. The V and J ends lost 0 bases and 5 bases, in that order; junction bases with no gene match: 1. The CDR3 has 13 residues. Full variable domain (outside the CDR3, taken from reference TRBV5-1 and TRBJ2-5): KAGVTQTPRYLIKTRGQQVTLSCSPISGHRSVSWYQQTPGQGLQFLFEYFSETQRNKGNFPGRFSGRQFSNSRSEMNVSTLELGDSALYLCASSLAGGETQYFGPGTRLLVL.

The V gene is TRBV6-5, the J gene TRBJ1-6; D is ambiguous. Germline loops: CDR1 MNHEY, CDR2 SVGAGI. Trimming removed 6 bases from V and 7 bases from J, with 7 bases in between. CDR3 length: 12 residues. As DNA, the CDR3 is TGTGCCAGCAGCAGGAGGAATTCACCCCTCCACTTT. This translates into CASSRRNSPLHF.

The chain couples TRBV18 to TRBJ1-2; perhaps TRBD1 as D (6 bases). Per germline, CDR1 KGHSH and CDR2 LQKENI. Trimming shortened V by 1 base and J by 6 bases, and 12 bases separated the two germline ends. The CDR3 length is 14 residues. This chain's CDR3 is CASSPRAGVDGYTF. DNA for the CDR3: TGTGCCAGCTCACCACGGGCAGGGGTGGATGGCTACACCTTC.

The rearrangement links TRBV5-6 to TRBJ2-7; D tentatively reads TRBD1 or TRBD2 (6 bases each). CDR3 length: 13 amino acids. Germline V CDR1 and CDR2: SGHDT, YYEEEE. Trimming took off 4 bases at V and 3 bases at J, with 11 bases between the two ends. The CDR3 spells CASSRGGNYEQYF. Written as DNA, the CDR3 is TGTGCCAGCAGCCGAGGGGGGAACTACGAGCAGTACTTC. Full variable domain (remainder filled in from reference TRBV5-6 and TRBJ2-7): DAGVTQSPTHLIKTRGQQVTLRCSPKSGHDTVSWYQQALGQGPQFIFQYYEEEERQRGNFPDRFSGHQFPNYSSELNVNALLLGDSALYLCASSRGGNYEQYFGPGTRLTVT.

The chain is built from TRBV6-5 and TRBJ2-7; TRBD1 agrees at 7 bases. The germline V gene has CDR1 MNHEY and CDR2 SVGAGI. The ends lost 4 bases at V and 2 bases at J; junction bases unmatched: 5. The CDR3 is 14 amino acids. The CDR3: CASSLYRGPYEQYF. The CDR3 nucleotides are TGTGCCAGCAGTTTATACAGGGGTCCCTACGAGCAGTACTTC.

The chain carries TRBV7-9 and TRBJ2-3, with 11 bases fitting TRBD2. Germline loops: CDR1 SEHNR, CDR2 FQNEAQ (reference sequence). Germline trimming cut 8 bases from V and 1 base from J; bases unmatched to any gene: 8. This CDR3 has 16 residues. The CDR3 region is CASFLAGGLGTDTQYF. The CDR3, as DNA: TGTGCCAGCTTTCTAGCGGGGGGACTAGGCACAGATACGCAGTATTTT.

A single count supports this clone. This rearrangement joins TRBV28 to TRBJ1-2, with a possible D match to TRBD1 (5 bases). Trimming pared 4 bases from V and 14 bases from J, leaving 17 bases between. Germline CDR1 reads MDHEN; CDR2 reads SYDVKM. The CDR3 length is 12 residues. This CDR3 is CASSSIWGTRTF. CDR3 sequence (DNA): TGTGCCAGCAGTTCGATTTGGGGGACGCGGACCTTC.

This sequence joins TRBV19 and TRBJ2-5; TRBD2 is a possible D gene (5 bases). The CDR3 has 16 amino acids. In germline, CDR1 is LNHDA, CDR2 SQIVND (reference sequence). With 4 bases removed from V and 2 bases from J, the gap between germline ends came to 17 bases. The CDR3 reads CASSKGNGVWQETQYF. The CDR3 DNA reads as TGTGCCAGTAGTAAGGGAAACGGGGTCTGGCAAGAGACCCAGTACTTC. Full variable domain (rest looked up from reference TRBV19 and TRBJ2-5): DGGITQSPKYLFRKEGQNVTLSCEQNLNHDAMYWYRQDPGQGLRLIYYSQIVNDFQKGDIAEGYSVSREKKESFPLTVTSAQKNPTAFYLCASSKGNGVWQETQYFGPGTRLLVL.

This rearrangement joins TRBV18 to TRBJ1-2, with 8 nucleotides matching TRBD1. J lost 6 bases, V lost 3 bases, and 6 bases had no gene match. The CDR3 sequence is 14 residues long. Looked up from germline, CDR1 is KGHSH and CDR2 is LQKENI. The CDR3 spells CASSPGQGFDGYTF. For the CDR3, the DNA is TGTGCCAGCTCACCCGGACAGGGTTTCGATGGCTACACCTTC.

The V and J genes are TRBV5-1 and TRBJ2-1, with 7 bases identical to TRBD1. Germline loops: CDR1 SGHRS, CDR2 YFSETQ. The CDR3 spans 15 residues. V lost 4 bases, J lost 0 bases, and 4 bases stayed unmatched. The CDR3 is CASSGQGVSYNEQFF. CDR3 DNA: TGCGCCAGCAGCGGGCAGGGGGTCTCCTACAATGAGCAGTTCTTC.

Comments on this clone: Mismatch with germline at one junction end may stem from a read error. The V and J genes are TRBV7-7 and TRBJ2-1, with D possibly called TRBD1 or TRBD2 (7 bases each). Per the germline V gene, CDR1 is SSHAT and CDR2 is FNYEAQ (reference sequence). CDR3 size: 13 residues. CDR3 in DNA: TGTGCTAGCAGCTTAGATTTCAGGGGGGGACAGTTCTTC. Amino acids: CASSLDFRGGQFF.

The V and J genes are TRBV11-1 and TRBJ2-7; 7 bases are shared with TRBD1. CDR1 is SGHAT and CDR2 is FQDESV in the germline V gene (reference sequence). V shed 4 bases and J 3 bases; nucleotides not matched to a gene: 6. CDR3 length: 14 residues. CDR3 protein: CASSSTGNRYEQYF. The CDR3, as DNA: TGTGCCAGCAGCTCGACAGGGAACCGCTACGAGCAGTACTTC.

V gene TRBV13 combines with J gene TRBJ1-1; D remains unclear. Germline lookup yields CDR1 PRHDT and CDR2 FYEKMQ (reference sequence). The V end was cut by 5 bases, the J end by 3 bases, with 10 bases between. This CDR3 spans 13 amino acids. For the CDR3, the DNA is TGTGCCAGCAGCGCCACATGGGACACTGAAGCTTTCTTT. Amino acids: CASSATWDTEAFF. The entire variable domain, with the rest obtained from reference TRBV13 and TRBJ1-1, is as follows: AAGVIQSPRHLIKEKRETATLKCYPIPRHDTVYWYQQGPGQDPQFLISFYEKMQSDKGSIPDRFSAQQFSDYHSELNMSSLELGDSALYFCASSATWDTEAFFGQGTRLTVV.

In its sample, this clone was seen once. CDR3 residues: CASSQRHNEQFF. In nucleotides, the CDR3 is TGTGCCAGCAGCCAAAGGCACAATGAGCAGTTCTTC. This sequence joins TRBV4-2 and TRBJ2-1; no definite D call. V was pared by 2 bases and J by 5 bases, with 4 bases between. The CDR3 is 12 amino acids. In germline, CDR1 is LGHNA, CDR2 YNFKEQ.